These T cell receptor beta chains were read from a single sample in a study of control samples from healthy donors and cancer patients. Produced via immunoSEQ multiplex PCR; TCRdb's table is partial and in-frame only. The table has about 150,000 clones, almost 90% seen once. The sequenced material came from blood. These receptors were obtained from a man between 18 and 29 years old in good health. The CDR3 runs from the conserved cysteine through the conserved F or W. The order of the fields is D gene, J gene, V gene, clone size, CDR3 protein, CDR3 DNA. D genes are given only for firm matches. Expanded clones get a size class; other rows say once, few or many, or leave the size out.

.,TRBJ2-7,TRBV28,.,CASSTRRYEQYF,TGTGCCAGCAGTACTCGGCGCTACGAGCAGTACTTC
.,TRBJ2-1,TRBV9,.,CASSVSDYNEQFF,TGTGCCAGCAGCGTATCAGACTACAATGAGCAGTTCTTC
.,TRBJ2-7,TRBV19,once,CASSIDRQSYEQYF,TGTGCCAGTAGTATAGATCGCCAGTCCTACGAGCAGTACTTC
TRBD1,TRBJ2-7,TRBV28,.,CASRAQGARGYEQYF,TGTGCCAGCAGAGCACAGGGGGCCCGGGGCTACGAGCAGTACTTC
.,TRBJ1-1,TRBV6-6,.,CASSYPGDSTEAFF,TGTGCCAGCAGTTACCCAGGGGATAGCACTGAAGCTTTCTTT
.,TRBJ2-1,TRBV7-2,once,CASSLAQGRVNEQFF,TGTGCCAGCAGCTTAGCTCAGGGAAGGGTAAATGAGCAGTTCTTC
.,TRBJ2-7,TRBV5-1,.,CASTAEGHSYEQYF,TGCGCCAGCACCGCCGAGGGACACAGCTACGAGCAGTACTTC
.,TRBJ2-1,TRBV9,.,CASSVGTVRPNEQFF,TGTGCCAGCAGCGTAGGGACAGTCAGGCCCAATGAGCAGTTCTTC
TRBD2,TRBJ2-2,TRBV7-2,.,CASSLRTSGGRDTGELFF,TGTGCCAGCAGCTTGAGGACTAGCGGGGGGAGGGACACCGGGGAGCTGTTTTTT
.,TRBJ1-6,TRBV20-1,once,CSASPGRNNSPLHF,TGCAGTGCTAGTCCAGGGCGCAATAATTCACCCCTCCACTTT
TRBD2,TRBJ2-3,TRBV11-3,once,CASSSSGGLETQYF,TGTGCCAGCAGCTCCAGCGGGGGCCTTGAGACGCAGTATTTT
TRBD1,TRBJ2-5,TRBV6-5,.,CASSQGAGRFETQYF,TGTGCCAGCAGTCAGGGGGCTGGGCGGTTCGAGACCCAGTACTTC
TRBD2,TRBJ2-5,TRBV7-2,.,CASSLTTSGAGETQYF,TGTGCCAGCAGCCTGACGACTAGCGGGGCAGGAGAGACCCAGTACTTC
TRBD1,TRBJ2-3,TRBV7-6,.,CASTVGTGGLDTQYF,TGTGCCAGCACCGTCGGGACAGGGGGTCTAGATACGCAGTATTTT
.,TRBJ2-1,TRBV5-8,.,CASSLKAGRPDNEQFF,TGTGCCAGCAGTCTCAAGGCGGGACGGCCCGACAATGAGCAGTTCTTC
.,TRBJ1-5,TRBV11-2,.,CASSSNWGWSNQPQHF,TGTGCCAGCAGCTCAAATTGGGGGTGGAGCAATCAGCCCCAGCATTTT
.,TRBJ1-6,TRBV4-1,.,CASSQVSGGLNSPLHF,TGCGCCAGCAGCCAAGTCTCAGGCGGCCTTAATTCACCCCTCCACTTT
TRBD1,TRBJ1-2,TRBV30,once,CAWRGTGVFTF,TGTGCCTGGAGGGGGACAGGGGTTTTCACCTTC
.,TRBJ1-3,TRBV15,.,CATSGTRYSGNTIYF,TGTGCCACCAGCGGAACGCGTTACTCTGGAAACACCATATATTTT
.,TRBJ2-7,TRBV6-1,.,CASSELVGESYEQYF,TGTGCCAGCAGTGAATTGGTGGGGGAGTCCTACGAGCAGTACTTC
.,TRBJ2-3,TRBV3-1/TRBV3-2,.,CASSRNLRTDTQYF,TGTGCCAGCAGCCGTAACTTGCGGACAGATACGCAGTATTTT
.,TRBJ2-7,TRBV6-2/TRBV6-3,.,CASSQSPYEQYF,TGTGCCAGCAGTCAATCCCCCTACGAGCAGTACTTC
TRBD1,TRBJ1-6,TRBV7-2,.,CASSLTGGVSPLHF,TGTGCCAGCAGCTTAACAGGGGGCGTTTCACCCCTCCACTTT
.,TRBJ1-1,TRBV9,.,CASSKDTSRTEAFF,TGTGCCAGCAGCAAAGACACCTCGAGGACTGAAGCTTTCTTT
.,TRBJ1-6,TRBV5-6,.,CASSSTQGPYNSPLHF,TGTGCCAGCAGCTCCACACAGGGACCCTATAATTCACCCCTCCACTTT
.,TRBJ1-2,TRBV12-3/TRBV12-4,.,CASSFGPGGGYTF,.
.,TRBJ2-1,TRBV7-6,.,CASSQNRNEQFF,TGTGCCAGCAGCCAAAACAGAAATGAGCAGTTCTTC
TRBD1,TRBJ1-2,TRBV20-1,.,CSASPLPGTGVGYYGYTF,TGCAGTGCTAGTCCATTACCCGGGACAGGGGTTGGATACTATGGCTACACCTTC
.,TRBJ2-3,TRBV11-2,.,CASSFAGPSTDTQYF,TGTGCCAGCAGCTTTGCCGGGCCTAGCACAGATACGCAGTATTTT
.,TRBJ2-3,TRBV30,.,CAWSLSSTDTQYF,TGTGCCTGGAGTCTATCTAGCACAGATACGCAGTATTTT
TRBD1,TRBJ2-7,TRBV28,.,CASSPHGQGHYEQYF,TGTGCCAGCAGTCCCCATGGACAGGGTCACTACGAGCAGTACTTC
TRBD1,TRBJ1-1,TRBV7-2,.,CASSLAPAGGTEAFF,TGTGCCAGCAGCTTAGCGCCAGCAGGGGGGACTGAAGCTTTCTTT
.,TRBJ2-1,TRBV11-1,.,CASSFPGGETNEQFF,TGTGCCAGCAGCTTCCCGGGGGGCGAAACCAATGAGCAGTTCTTC
.,TRBJ2-2,TRBV7-8,.,CASSQEGVTEGGELFF,TGTGCCAGCAGTCAGGAGGGGGTAACCGAGGGTGGGGAGCTGTTTTTT
TRBD2,TRBJ2-3,TRBV7-2,.,CASSSLAGGSDTRYF,TGTGCCAGCAGTTCACTAGCGGGGGGATCGGATACGCGGTATTTT
TRBD2,TRBJ2-5,TRBV28,once,CASSSGLAGDETQYF,TGTGCCAGCAGTTCCGGACTAGCGGGGGATGAGACCCAGTACTTC
TRBD2,TRBJ2-2,TRBV19,.,CAIRTSGDNVGAGELFF,TGTGCCATAAGGACTAGCGGGGATAATGTCGGAGCCGGGGAGCTGTTTTTT
.,TRBJ2-5,TRBV28,.,CASRRSQPPETQYF,TGTGCCAGCAGAAGGAGTCAACCTCCCGAGACCCAGTACTTC
.,TRBJ1-2,TRBV29-1,.,CSVAGSFYGYTF,TGCAGCGTTGCAGGGTCCTTCTATGGCTACACCTTC
.,TRBJ2-5,TRBV21-1,once,CASRGGGETQYF,TGTGCCAGCAGGGGCGGAGGGGAGACCCAGTACTTC
.,TRBJ1-4,TRBV19,.,CASSIGNTGDEKLFF,TGTGCCAGTAGTATAGGTAACACCGGGGATGAAAAACTGTTTTTT
.,TRBJ1-1,TRBV9,once,CASSAGGVGTEAFF,TGTGCCAGCAGCGCGGGGGGCGTGGGCACTGAAGCTTTCTTT
.,TRBJ1-6,TRBV4-2,.,CASSQPDREGFPPLHF,TGTGCCAGCAGCCAGCCAGACAGAGAGGGATTTCCACCCCTCCACTTT
.,TRBJ2-7,TRBV11-2,.,CASSLAAVFGTTAYEQYF,TGTGCCAGCAGCTTAGCTGCCGTTTTTGGGACGACCGCCTACGAGCAGTACTTC
TRBD1,TRBJ1-3,TRBV27,.,CASSLPHRGRGNTIYF,TGTGCCAGCAGTTTACCGCACAGGGGGCGAGGAAACACCATATATTTT
TRBD1,TRBJ1-4,TRBV5-4,.,CASSSDRGGNEKLFF,TGTGCCAGCAGCTCAGACAGGGGCGGGAATGAAAAACTGTTTTTT
.,TRBJ1-3,TRBV6-1,.,CASSEGRNSGNTIYF,TGTGCCAGCAGTGAAGGACGGAACTCTGGAAACACCATATATTTT
.,TRBJ1-1,TRBV4-3,.,CASSQGGTDEAFF,TGCGCCAGCAGCCAAGGAGGCACGGATGAAGCTTTCTTT